This T cell receptor (beta chain) was observed in a study of T cells in Graves' hyperthyroidism and ophthalmopathy (dated by TCRdb to the late 2010s). About the investigation overall: TCR V-J signatures able to tell the groups apart were searched for in a discovery cohort of 95 or so patients, of whom 40 to 45 had Graves' ophthalmopathy and about 60 had stable Graves' hyperthyroidism. The study also compared thyroid tissue and blood T-cell repertoires from 5 to 7 Graves' hyperthyroidism patients. After sampling, hyperthyroidism patients received methimazole starting at 30 mg daily, and ophthalmopathy patients received high-dose intravenous methylprednisolone. According to the paper, TCR Vbeta CDR3 sequencing was carried out on more than 120 peripheral blood samples, which came from 40 to 45 ophthalmopathy, 70 to 80 hyperthyroidism and roughly 17 progressor patients. The approximately 90 discovery patients were randomly split 7:3 into training and test sets. An independent validation cohort of around 19 hyperthyroidism patients and 15 or so patients who later progressed to ophthalmopathy tested prospective prediction of ophthalmopathy.

Stable Graves' hyperthyroidism was defined as the absence of progression to ophthalmopathy over 18 months of follow-up. Hyperthyroidism patients were newly diagnosed, with disease duration under 2 months, and aged 18 to 65 years. Any patient with an uncontrolled infection, another autoimmune disease, pregnancy or lactation was excluded. Diagnoses were based on clinical symptoms, serum thyroxine and TRAb, thyroid ultrasound and orbital computed tomography. Trizol reagent was used to extract total RNA, and RNA quality was then checked on an Agilent 2100 Bioanalyzer. This clonotype was observed at least ten times. Its antigen specificity is not known. No base qualities exist here, and no much larger clone lies one base off it. The TCR beta CDR3 regions were amplified from RNA transcripts. For the first round of RT-PCR on the TCR CDR3, the HTBI primer set was used together with the Qiagen OneStep RT-PCR kit. The libraries were constructed in a second round of multiplex PCR and then size-selected and purified. Sequencing of the libraries was done on an Illumina HiSeq2000 using paired-end 100 bp reads. The original pipeline was this. SOAPnuke was used to process the raw data, throwing out any read that contained adapters or uncalled bases, had a mean Phred below 15, or lacked an exact constant-primer or identifier match. High-quality paired reads were merged with COPE v1.2.5, and unique nucleotide sequences were defined as clonotypes. Clonotypes were aligned to IMGT TRBV, TRBD and TRBJ reference segments using MiTCR v1.1. The analysis included only V-J combinations with a frequency above 0.0001, which together covered over 98% of the repertoires. The TCS score was defined as the ratio of F50 (clonal expansion) to E x V (chaos), calculated using BLOSUM62-based TCRdist between CDR3 peptides within each V-J. Welch's t-statistics and random forest reduced 500 to 550 V-J features to some 14, which were used in a naive Bayes classifier (R e1071). TCRdb trimmed public reads at Q25 via fastp, called clones via MiXCR and kept in-frame beta chains. Here each entry gathers all rows of one CDR3 protein and keeps the most common genes and DNA. For this entry, the V and J calls and clone size follow TCRdb and not the study's own pipeline. The sample has just over 550,000 distinct CDR3 sequences on record, around 45% of them singletons. Jointly, the top ten make up about 7.9% of the sample.

Broader findings and caveats from the paper: A 13 V-J signature model separated ophthalmopathy from stable hyperthyroidism, with around 88% sensitivity and about 81% specificity in cross-validation and 80%/75% in testing. No statistical method was used to fix the sample size in advance, and group allocation was not hidden from the investigators. Most expanded thyroid clonotypes (frequency above 0.001) were also found in blood, which suggests that blood repertoires may mirror thyroid immune responses. In validation, the model predicted progression to ophthalmopathy a median of approximately 6.3 months before onset, with over 55% sensitivity and roughly 79% specificity.

V and J are truncated by 0 bases and 5 bases respectively, leaving an intervening sequence of 4 bases. CDR3 length: 12 amino acids, cysteine to phenylalanine. The kept DNA is CDR3 alone, 36 bases in frame from the first base. CDR1 is given as SGHDN and CDR2 as FVKESK, both from the germline V gene. This receptor was taken from a woman under 30 with Graves' hyperthyroidism. Donor details come from another sample of the same person, matched by shared clones. Sample: peripheral blood or thyroid tissue (not recorded which). The chain is encoded by TRBV14 joined to TRBJ1-2; the D gene is not confidently resolved. The nucleotides are TGTGCCAGCAGCCAAGATTGGTATGGCTACACCTTC. Its product reads: CASSQDWYGYTF.